The sequence of this TCR beta chain was determined in a study of cytomegalovirus exposure and HLA in healthy donors. About the research overall: Genetic ancestry analysis placed approximately 80% of the 400 or so donors that were genotyped in the Caucasian-associated cluster.

This CDR3 comprises 14 residues. Germline values: CDR1 SGHVS, CDR2 FQNEAQ. Trimming stripped 1 base from V and 3 bases from J, with 9 bases between. Concerning this clone: As yet, its antigen is unknown.

Study results and caveats: Several top significant clusters appeared, in a later analysis, to be linked to common viral pathogens. Later on, a genetic analysis was performed. It linked a missense variant in DCLRE1C with V- and J-gene trimming of TCR beta. Specific recognition of CMV antigens was confirmed in vitro for a few chains (all CMV-associated).

This PCR relied on a set of 60 Vbeta primers and 13 Jbeta primers. Measured with immunoSEQ multiplex PCR; TCRdb has only the in-frame clones, and not every one. The table includes 140,000 to 150,000 clones, about three quarters detected once. This sequence joins TRBV7-8 and TRBJ1-2; tentative D call: TRBD1 (6 bases). The sequencing input was PBMCs. The sequence was collected from a man aged 40-55 years in good health and CMV-seropositive. The CDR3 sequence: CASSLGQAYYGYTF. CDR3 nucleotide sequence: TGTGCCAGCAGCTTAGGACAGGCCTACTATGGCTACACCTTC.